This T cell receptor beta chain was recovered during a study of blood T cell repertoires in COVID-19 (dated by TCRdb to 2020 to 2021). Notes on the research overall: Samples covering the acute and convalescent phases of COVID-19 were provided by collaborators in the United States, Italy and Spain. The prospective study material was composed of cDNA or gDNA derived from T cells, B-cell-depleted T cells, or PBMCs. Deeply sampled blood TCRbeta repertoires from subjects exposed to, actively infected with, or recovered from COVID-19 were included in the dataset. The repertoires were released in a freely available public database meant as a resource for research on the immune response to SARS-CoV-2. The samples were drawn from two sources: the first 160 participants of the ongoing ImmuneRACE study, and 1,200 or so subjects contributed by 6 global collaborators. The sample metadata nearly always contained a de-identified subject ID, COVID-19 status, age in years and sex. Where available, HLA class I and class II types were obtained from metadata supplied by the sample provider rather than from assay-based typing.

Details on this clone: Its antigen is not yet known. It has no much larger one-base neighbor in the sample; base qualities were not kept.

Findings and caveats that apply to the study as a whole: The quantity of clinical and demographic metadata differed by source and by participant and was supplied without curation.

Participants in the prospective study were aged about 18 to 95 years, lived in approximately 26 United States geographic areas, and enrolled through a virtual design. Cohort assignment in the prospective study relied on participant-reported clinical history from a screening survey and a study questionnaire. In the prospective study, mobile phlebotomists collected whole blood, serum and a nasopharyngeal or oropharyngeal swab from each participant. Over a roughly two-month period, participants in the prospective study had the option of providing additional blood draws and questionnaires. Before DNA extraction, prospective study blood samples were shipped either frozen or at room temperature. The immunoSEQ Assay, a bias-controlled multiplex PCR, was used to amplify TCRbeta CDR3 regions from genomic DNA. The published analysis was carried out like this. Nucleated cell counts per sample were estimated from amplification of reference gene primers within the assay. To quantify the absolute abundance of each unique TCRbeta CDR3 rearrangement, sequence reads were collapsed and filtered. For each sample, productive Simpson clonality was calculated by taking the square root of Simpson's diversity index across productive rearrangements. The source is immuneACCESS, and TCRdb retained only in-frame sequences with V and J called. Part of the clones is not carried over; for the studies checked, unresolved V genes explain less than half of this, and the remainder is unexplained. V and J calls and clone size are copied from that table; D and trimming were computed from the DNA. Within this sample are 82,000 or so clones, with 75% to 90% of them counted one time only. More than 0.95% of the sample goes to the ten largest clones.

The CDR3 runs 12 amino acids, cysteine and phenylalanine included. The DNA shown is the 36-base CDR3, in frame from base 1. CDR1 and CDR2 (GTSNPN, SVGIG) derive from the germline V gene (reference sequence). The V and J ends are trimmed by 6 bases and 4 bases, leaving 9 bases between them. The source of this sequence is a woman between 45 and 65 years old with acute COVID-19. This chain joins TRBV30 to TRBJ2-2; confidence is insufficient to name the D gene. The specimen sequenced was PBMCs or T cells enriched from blood (not recorded which). The CDR3 region has the sequence CACSPGTGELFF. The nucleotide sequence reads TGTGCCTGCAGCCCGGGCACCGGGGAGCTGTTTTTT.